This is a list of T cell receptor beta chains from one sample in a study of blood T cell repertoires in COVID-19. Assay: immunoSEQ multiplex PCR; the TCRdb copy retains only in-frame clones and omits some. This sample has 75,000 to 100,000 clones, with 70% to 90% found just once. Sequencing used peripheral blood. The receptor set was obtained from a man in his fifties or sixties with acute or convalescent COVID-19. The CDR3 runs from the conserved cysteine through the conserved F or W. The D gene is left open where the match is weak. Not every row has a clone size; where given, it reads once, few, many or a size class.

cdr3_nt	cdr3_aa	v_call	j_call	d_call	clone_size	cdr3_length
TGTGCCAGCAGCAGACAGGAGCACTACGAGCAGTACTTC	CASSRQEHYEQYF	TRBV7-2	TRBJ2-7	.	.	13
TGTGCCAGCAGCACCTCGGACAGATTCAATCAGCCCCAGCATTTT	CASSTSDRFNQPQHF	TRBV5-6	TRBJ1-5	.	.	15
TGTGCCACCAGCAGAGTCGCTTCATCTGGCCATAGCAATCAGCCCCAGCATTTT	CATSRVASSGHSNQPQHF	TRBV15	TRBJ1-5	.	.	18
TGTGCCTGGAGTGTACTAGGCTCTGGGGCCAACGTCCTGACTTTC	CAWSVLGSGANVLTF	TRBV30	TRBJ2-6	.	.	15
TGTGCCAGCAGTCAACGGGGCACAGATACGCAGTATTTT	CASSQRGTDTQYF	TRBV6-5	TRBJ2-3	.	.	13
TGTGCCAGCAGCTCACCCATAAGGACAGGGAATGACGATTCACCCCTCCACTTT	CASSSPIRTGNDDSPLHF	TRBV7-2	TRBJ1-6	TRBD1	.	18
TGTGCCAGCAGCCCGGACAGGGGCAATTCACCCCTCCACTTT	CASSPDRGNSPLHF	TRBV5-5	TRBJ1-6	TRBD1	.	14
TGTGCCACCAGCAGAGTGCAGGGAAGTTCACCCCTCCACTTT	CATSRVQGSSPLHF	TRBV15	TRBJ1-6	.	.	14
TGTGCCAGCAGCTTGGAGGGGGCCAAAAACATTCAGTACTTC	CASSLEGAKNIQYF	TRBV13	TRBJ2-4	.	.	14
TGTGCCAGTAGTATAGCGAAGGGGCGAGTTTCTGGCTACACCTTC	CASSIAKGRVSGYTF	TRBV19	TRBJ1-2	.	.	15
TGTGCCAGCAGTTTATCGCAGGGTTTGAACACTGAAGCTTTCTTT	CASSLSQGLNTEAFF	TRBV27	TRBJ1-1	.	.	15
TGTGCCAGCAGCACCGGGAGACCAAACGGGGAAGCTTTCTTT	CASSTGRPNGEAFF	TRBV9	TRBJ1-1	.	.	14
TGTGCCAGCAGGCGGGGGGCCCCCTACGAGCAGTACTTC	CASRRGAPYEQYF	TRBV2	TRBJ2-7	TRBD2	few	13
TGTGCCAGCAGCGCGGACAAGAACACTGAAGCTTTCTTT	CASSADKNTEAFF	TRBV9	TRBJ1-1	.	.	13
TGTGCCAGCAGCTTAATGGGTCAGGGAGGGACTGAAGCTTTCTTT	CASSLMGQGGTEAFF	TRBV7-6	TRBJ1-1	.	.	15
TGTGCCACCCGGGGGAGGGGACAGGGGTTCAACGAGCAGTACTTC	CATRGRGQGFNEQYF	TRBV27	TRBJ2-7	TRBD1	.	15
TGTGCCAGCAGCAACCCGGGGGGGTATGGCTACACCTTC	CASSNPGGYGYTF	TRBV5-4	TRBJ1-2	.	.	13
TGTGCCAGCAGTGAAACAGTAGATCCGGGCTACACCTTC	CASSETVDPGYTF	TRBV28	TRBJ1-2	.	once	13
TGTGCCAGCAGCCAAGTTCGGAGGGAGGACACTGAAGCTTTCTTT	CASSQVRREDTEAFF	TRBV14	TRBJ1-1	.	few	15
TGTGCCAGCAGCTTATTTTCTAGCGGGGCAATAAAACACAATGAGCAGTTCTTC	CASSLFSSGAIKHNEQFF	TRBV7-8	TRBJ2-1	TRBD2	.	18
TGTGCCAGCAGCTTAGGACCGGGACAGAATTACAATGAGCAGTTCTTC	CASSLGPGQNYNEQFF	TRBV7-2	TRBJ2-1	TRBD1	.	16
TGTGCCAGCTCACGGGACACCGTAACCCATGAGCAGTTCTTC	CASSRDTVTHEQFF	TRBV18	TRBJ2-1	.	.	14
TGTGCCACCAGCCCGGCGGGGGACATCAAGGGGGTGAACACTGAAGCTTTCTTT	CATSPAGDIKGVNTEAFF	TRBV15	TRBJ1-1	.	.	18
TGTGCCACCCGGGATGGGAGATATGCCTCCTACGAGCAGTACTTC	CATRDGRYASYEQYF	TRBV19	TRBJ2-7	.	.	15
TGTGCCAGTAGTATGGAGGGAATCACTGAAGCTTTCTTT	CASSMEGITEAFF	TRBV19	TRBJ1-1	.	.	13
TGTGCCAGCAGTTCCGGGACAGGGTACCACGAGCAGTACTTC	CASSSGTGYHEQYF	TRBV27	TRBJ2-7	TRBD1	few	14
TGCGCCAGCAGTGAGTCCGGGACAAAAGGGCAGTTCTTC	CASSESGTKGQFF	TRBV10-2	TRBJ2-1	.	.	13
TGTGCCAGCAGTGAATGGCAGGGCCCCTCTGGAAACACCATATATTTT	CASSEWQGPSGNTIYF	TRBV6-1	TRBJ1-3	.	.	16
TGTGCCAGTTCCGACAGGGAGGGCAATCAGCCCCAGCATTTT	CASSDREGNQPQHF	TRBV19	TRBJ1-5	TRBD1	.	14
TGTGCCAGCAGTCCCACCGTCGGGGGTAGCTATGGCTACACCTTC	CASSPTVGGSYGYTF	TRBV6-6	TRBJ1-2	.	.	15
TGTGCCACCAGCAGAGGGACAACTCCCAGCAATCAGCCCCAGCATTTT	CATSRGTTPSNQPQHF	TRBV15	TRBJ1-5	.	.	16
TGTGCCAGCAGCCAGGGGTGGGGGCAAGAGACCCAGTACTTC	CASSQGWGQETQYF	TRBV13	TRBJ2-5	.	once	14
TGTGCCAGCAGTTACTTCGCGACAGGGGAGACCGGGGAGCTGTTTTTT	CASSYFATGETGELFF	TRBV6-2/TRBV6-3	TRBJ2-2	TRBD1	.	16
TGCAGCGTTGACGAGGGGACAGTGAACACTGAAGCTTTCTTT	CSVDEGTVNTEAFF	TRBV29-1	TRBJ1-1	TRBD1	.	14
TGTGCCAGTAGTAAAACAGGGGGTTCCTACAATGAGCAGTTCTTC	CASSKTGGSYNEQFF	TRBV19	TRBJ2-1	TRBD1	.	15
TGTGCCTCTGGGCGTCAGAACACTGAAGCTTTCTTT	CASGRQNTEAFF	TRBV2	TRBJ1-1	.	.	12
TGTGCCAGCTCACCAACGAGGATTTCCTCTGGAAACACCATATATTTT	CASSPTRISSGNTIYF	TRBV18	TRBJ1-3	.	.	16
TGTGCCAGCAGCTTGGGCGGAAACTACGAGCAGTACTTC	CASSLGGNYEQYF	TRBV5-6	TRBJ2-7	.	once	13
TGTGCCAGCAGCCTGGGGACAGCCCAAGAGACCCAGTACTTC	CASSLGTAQETQYF	TRBV5-6	TRBJ2-5	TRBD1	once	14
TGTGCCAGCTCACCGGACAGCAACTATGGCTACACCTTC	CASSPDSNYGYTF	TRBV18	TRBJ1-2	.	few	13
TGTGCCAGCCTTTTCCTTACAGGAGCGCTGATGAACACTGAAGCTTTCTTT	CASLFLTGALMNTEAFF	TRBV2	TRBJ1-1	.	.	17
TGTGCCAGCAGCTTGGCTGGTGGTCCCCCTAGAGGCTACACCTTC	CASSLAGGPPRGYTF	TRBV5-4	TRBJ1-2	.	.	15
TGTGCCAGCACTGCCGGGACAGGGGGCAACTATGGCTACACCTTC	CASTAGTGGNYGYTF	TRBV7-2	TRBJ1-2	TRBD1	.	15
TGTGCCAGCAGTCCCACCGGGGACAGGGAGTACTTC	CASSPTGDREYF	TRBV27	TRBJ2-7	TRBD1	.	12
TGTGCCAGTAGCACCGGGACAGGGTTGGCTCAGCCCCAGCATTTT	CASSTGTGLAQPQHF	TRBV19	TRBJ1-5	TRBD1	.	15
TGTGCCAGTAGCCAACCCGGACAGTTACTGAACTATGGCTACACCTTC	CASSQPGQLLNYGYTF	TRBV19	TRBJ1-2	.	.	16
TGTGCCAGTAGGAGACAGTTCTTGAACACTGAAGCTTTCTTT	CASRRQFLNTEAFF	TRBV19	TRBJ1-1	.	.	14
TGCAGTGCTTCCCAGGATTTCGAAGCTTTCTTT	CSASQDFEAFF	TRBV20-1	TRBJ1-1	.	.	11
TGTGCCAGTAGTATAGCCGGGGGACTATTCACCGGGGAGCTGTTTTTT	CASSIAGGLFTGELFF	TRBV19	TRBJ2-2	TRBD2	.	16
TGCAGTGCCCTACAGGGATACGAGCAGTACTTC	CSALQGYEQYF	TRBV20-1	TRBJ2-7	.	.	11
TGTGCCAGCAGTTTTGGACTGGGGGAGACCCAGTACTTC	CASSFGLGETQYF	TRBV12-3/TRBV12-4	TRBJ2-5	.	.	13
TGTGCCAGCAGCCAAATAGGGAGACTGTTTTTT	CASSQIGRLFF	TRBV12-3/TRBV12-4	TRBJ1-4	.	.	11
TGTGCCAGCAGCCCCCCCGAACTAGCGGGGGGGCATGAGCAGTTCTTC	CASSPPELAGGHEQFF	TRBV27	TRBJ2-1	TRBD2	.	16
TGTGCCAGCAGTGAAAACCGGGTTAGGAGCTCCTACGAGCAGTACTTC	CASSENRVRSSYEQYF	TRBV27	TRBJ2-7	.	.	16